This TCR beta chain was documented in a study of T-cell memory formation after mild COVID-19. Study as a whole: Clustering of TCRs was largely donor specific.

Only a few counts were recorded for this clonotype. The antigen is unknown. The V gene lost 4 bases and the J gene lost 6 bases, with 16 bases spanning the gap. This CDR3 has 15 amino acids. Germline V gene data show CDR1 as SGHRS and CDR2 as YFSETQ. With constant-segment primers, 5'RACE yielded cDNA libraries of TCR alpha and TCR beta that carried sample barcodes and UMIs. From the 5' RACE reads, TCRdb called clonotypes with MiXCR, one entry per CDR3 protein. The top ten hold about 15% of the sample, which has under 150,000 distinct CDR3 sequences, roughly 15% seen once. The study's findings and limits: Some SARS-CoV-2-responding clones were already detected in memory before infection. Of the contracting clones, CD4+ ones lay mainly in CM and EM, and CD8+ ones in EMRA.

Input material: PBMCs or a T cell subset sorted from them (not recorded which). This chain links TRBV5-1 with TRBJ1-4; D possibly corresponds to TRBD1 (6 bases). This clonotype was obtained from an adult woman who had mild COVID-19 (a few samples of this study predate the infection). Cell type and time point are not known. The CDR3 DNA sequence: TGCGCCAGCAGCCTACAGGGTGCGGTTGATGAAAAACTGTTTTTT. Translated, it gives CASSLQGAVDEKLFF.